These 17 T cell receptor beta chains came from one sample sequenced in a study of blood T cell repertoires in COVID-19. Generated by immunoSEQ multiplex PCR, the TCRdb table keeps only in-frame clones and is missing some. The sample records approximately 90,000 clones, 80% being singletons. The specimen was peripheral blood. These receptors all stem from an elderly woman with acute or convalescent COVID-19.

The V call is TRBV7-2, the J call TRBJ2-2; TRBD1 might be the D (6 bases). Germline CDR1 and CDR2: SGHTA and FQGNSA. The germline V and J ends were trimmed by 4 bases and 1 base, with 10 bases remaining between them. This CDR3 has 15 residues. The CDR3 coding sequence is TGTGCCAGCAGCTCAGGACAGATGAACACCGGGGAGCTGTTTTTT. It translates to CASSSGQMNTGELFF.

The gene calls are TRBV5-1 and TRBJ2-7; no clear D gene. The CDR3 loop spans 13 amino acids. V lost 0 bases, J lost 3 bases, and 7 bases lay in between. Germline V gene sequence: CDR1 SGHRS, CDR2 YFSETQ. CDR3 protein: CASSLDSIYEQYF. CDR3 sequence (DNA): TGCGCCAGCAGCTTGGACAGCATCTACGAGCAGTACTTC. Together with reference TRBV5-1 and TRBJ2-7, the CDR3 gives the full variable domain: KAGVTQTPRYLIKTRGQQVTLSCSPISGHRSVSWYQQTPGQGLQFLFEYFSETQRNKGNFPGRFSGRQFSNSRSEMNVSTLELGDSALYLCASSLDSIYEQYFGPGTRLTVT.

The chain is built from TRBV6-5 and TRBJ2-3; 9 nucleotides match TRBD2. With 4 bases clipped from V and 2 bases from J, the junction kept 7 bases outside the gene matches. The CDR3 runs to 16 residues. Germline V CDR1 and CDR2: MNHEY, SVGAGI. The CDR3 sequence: CASSSRLAAYTDTQYF. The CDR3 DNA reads TGTGCCAGCAGTTCCAGACTAGCGGCTTACACAGATACGCAGTATTTT.

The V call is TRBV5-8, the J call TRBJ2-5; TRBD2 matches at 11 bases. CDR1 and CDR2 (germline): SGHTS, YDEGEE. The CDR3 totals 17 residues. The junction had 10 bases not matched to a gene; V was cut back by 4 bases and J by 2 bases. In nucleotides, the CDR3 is TGTGCCAGCAGCCCGCGTACCGGGACTAGCGGTCAAGAGACCCAGTACTTC. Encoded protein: CASSPRTGTSGQETQYF. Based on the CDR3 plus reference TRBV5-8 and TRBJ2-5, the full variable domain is EAGVTQSPTHLIKTRGQQATLRCSPISGHTSVYWYQQALGLGLQFLLWYDEGEERNRGNFPPRFSGRQFPNYSSELNVNALELEDSALYLCASSPRTGTSGQETQYFGPGTRLLVL.

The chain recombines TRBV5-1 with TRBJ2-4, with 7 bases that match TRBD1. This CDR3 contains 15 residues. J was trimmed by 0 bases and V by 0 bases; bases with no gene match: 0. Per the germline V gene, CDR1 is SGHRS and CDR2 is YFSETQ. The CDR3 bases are TGCGCCAGCAGCTTGGGACAGGGAGCCAAAAACATTCAGTACTTC. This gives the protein CASSLGQGAKNIQYF.

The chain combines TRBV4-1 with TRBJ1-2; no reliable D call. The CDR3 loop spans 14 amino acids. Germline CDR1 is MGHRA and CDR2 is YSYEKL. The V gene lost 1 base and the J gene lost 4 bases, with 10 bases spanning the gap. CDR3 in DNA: TGCGCCAGCAGCCAAGTGGCGGATCCCTATGGCTACACCTTC. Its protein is CASSQVADPYGYTF.

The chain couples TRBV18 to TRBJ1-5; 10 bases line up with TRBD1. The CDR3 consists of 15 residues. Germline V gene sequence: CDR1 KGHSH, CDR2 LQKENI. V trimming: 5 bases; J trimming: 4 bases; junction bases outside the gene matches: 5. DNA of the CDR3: TGTGCCAGCTCATCGGGACAGGGGTTGAATCAGCCCCAGCATTTT. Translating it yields CASSSGQGLNQPQHF. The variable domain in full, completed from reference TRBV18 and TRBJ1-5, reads NAGVMQNPRHLVRRRGQEARLRCSPMKGHSHVYWYRQLPEEGLKFMVYLQKENIIDESGMPKERFSAEFPKEGPSILRIQQVVRGDSAAYFCASSSGQGLNQPQHFGDGTRLSIL.

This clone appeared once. CDR3 in amino acids: CASSHERGGAGELFF. DNA of the CDR3: TGTGCCAGCAGTCATGAGCGGGGGGGCGCCGGGGAGCTGTTTTTT. The chain uses TRBV2 and TRBJ2-2, with TRBD2 matching 10 bases. CDR1 SNHLY and CDR2 FYNNEI come from the germline V gene. This CDR3 is built from 15 residues. Trimming cost V 5 bases and J 6 bases; bases outside gene matches: 6.

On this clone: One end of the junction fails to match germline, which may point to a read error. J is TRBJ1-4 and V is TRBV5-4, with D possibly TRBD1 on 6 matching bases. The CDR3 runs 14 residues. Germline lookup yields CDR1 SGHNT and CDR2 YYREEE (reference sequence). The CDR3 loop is CASSLDSRNEKLFF. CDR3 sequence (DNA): TGTGCCAGCAGTTTGGACAGCCGTAATGAAAAACTGTTTTTT.

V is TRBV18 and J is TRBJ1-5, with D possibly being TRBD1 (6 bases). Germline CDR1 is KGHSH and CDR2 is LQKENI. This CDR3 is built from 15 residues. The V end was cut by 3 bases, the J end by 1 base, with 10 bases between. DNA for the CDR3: TGTGCCAGCTCACCTCAACAGGGCAGCAATCAGCCCCAGCATTTT. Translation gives CASSPQQGSNQPQHF.

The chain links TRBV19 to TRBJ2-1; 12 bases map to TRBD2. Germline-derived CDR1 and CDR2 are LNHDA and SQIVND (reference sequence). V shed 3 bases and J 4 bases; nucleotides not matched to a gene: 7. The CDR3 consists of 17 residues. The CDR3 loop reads CASSIQALAGGYNEQFF. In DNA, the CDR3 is TGTGCCAGTAGTATCCAAGCGCTAGCGGGAGGGTACAATGAGCAGTTCTTC.

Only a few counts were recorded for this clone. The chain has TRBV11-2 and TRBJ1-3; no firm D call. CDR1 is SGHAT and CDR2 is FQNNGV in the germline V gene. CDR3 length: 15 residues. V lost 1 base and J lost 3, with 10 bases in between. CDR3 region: CASSLVTGFGNTIYF. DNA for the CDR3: TGTGCCAGCAGCTTAGTAACGGGTTTTGGAAACACCATATATTTT.

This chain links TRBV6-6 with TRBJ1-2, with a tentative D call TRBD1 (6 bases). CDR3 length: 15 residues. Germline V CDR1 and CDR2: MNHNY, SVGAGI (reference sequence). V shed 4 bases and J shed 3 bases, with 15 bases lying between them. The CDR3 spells CASSSTGNYHYGYTF. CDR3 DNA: TGTGCCAGCAGTTCTACAGGGAACTATCACTATGGCTACACCTTC.

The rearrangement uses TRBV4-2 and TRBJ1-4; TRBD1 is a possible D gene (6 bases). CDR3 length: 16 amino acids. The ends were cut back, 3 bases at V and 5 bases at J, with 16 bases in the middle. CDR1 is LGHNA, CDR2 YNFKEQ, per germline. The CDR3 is CASSQGASQGNEKLFF. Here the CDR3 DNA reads TGTGCCAGCAGCCAGGGAGCCTCTCAGGGGAATGAAAAACTGTTTTTT.

CDR3 protein: CASSQRTGLYNEQFF. In DNA, the CDR3 is TGTGCCAGCAGCCAAAGGACAGGGCTCTACAATGAGCAGTTCTTC. The rearrangement uses TRBV14 and TRBJ2-1; 8 nucleotides align to TRBD1. There are 15 residues in the CDR3. The J segment lost 3 bases and the V segment lost 2 bases, leaving 3 bases of the junction unmatched. Germline V gene sequence: CDR1 SGHDN, CDR2 FVKESK.

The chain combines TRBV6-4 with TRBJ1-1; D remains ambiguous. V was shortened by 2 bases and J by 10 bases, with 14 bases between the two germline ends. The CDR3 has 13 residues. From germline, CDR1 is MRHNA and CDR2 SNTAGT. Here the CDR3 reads CASSDGPLGGAFF. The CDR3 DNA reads TGTGCCAGCAGTGACGGGCCTCTCGGAGGAGCTTTCTTT.

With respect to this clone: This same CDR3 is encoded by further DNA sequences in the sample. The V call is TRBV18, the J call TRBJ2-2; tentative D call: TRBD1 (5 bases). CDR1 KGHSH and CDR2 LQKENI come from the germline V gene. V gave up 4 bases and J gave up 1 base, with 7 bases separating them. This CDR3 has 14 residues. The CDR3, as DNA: TGTGCCAGCTCACGCGACAGGAACACCGGGGAGCTGTTTTTT. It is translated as CASSRDRNTGELFF.